This entry lists 32 T cell receptor beta chains sequenced from one sample in a study of post-analysis software for immune sequencing data. Their cognate antigens are unknown. Overall study results and limits: Patients showed TRBV5-6, TRBV5-1 and TRBV20-1 among 4 or 5 TRBV segments more frequent than in controls.

TCR beta libraries were prepared from cDNA with unique molecular identifiers. TCRdb passed the PCR reads through MiXCR, listing each CDR3 protein once. The data show about 620,000 distinct CDR3 sequences, about 44% seen once. The sample was blood. The source is a girl aged 10-17 years with multiple sclerosis.

J is TRBJ2-3 and V is TRBV10-3; weak D call: TRBD2 (6 bases). Trimming removed 5 bases at V and 2 bases at J, with 17 bases between. The CDR3 consists of 16 residues. Germline V gene data show CDR1 as ENHRY and CDR2 as SYGVKD. The DNA for the CDR3 is TGTGCCATCAGTCTGGATATAGCGGAATCCACAGATACGCAGTATTTT. It translates to CAISLDIAESTDTQYF.

The V call is TRBV7-2, the J call TRBJ2-1, with 11 positions matching TRBD2. V dropped 4 bases and J dropped 4; count of bases not matched to a gene: 6. Per germline, CDR1 SGHTA and CDR2 FQGNSA. This CDR3 contains 16 residues. CDR3 sequence: CTSSSTSGSGYNEQFF. The CDR3 DNA reads TGTACCAGCAGCTCTACTAGCGGGAGCGGTTACAATGAGCAGTTCTTC.

This chain uses TRBV12-3 or TRBV12-4 with TRBJ2-1; TRBD1 matches at 9 bases. The CDR3 spans 14 residues. Losses at the gene ends were 5 bases for V and 8 bases for J; bases not matched to a gene: 7. The CDR3 nucleotides read TGTGCCAGCAGTCCCGGGACAGGGATCGATGAGCAGTTCTTC. Translated: CASSPGTGIDEQFF.

This clonotype appeared a few times. The rearrangement joins TRBV27 to TRBJ2-1; TRBD1 is a possible D gene (5 bases). V was shortened by 5 bases and J by 2 bases, with 13 bases between the two germline ends. The CDR3 spans 15 residues. Germline V gene sequence: CDR1 MNHEY, CDR2 SMNVEV (reference sequence). Here the CDR3 reads CASSKDSQAYNEQFF. The CDR3 DNA reads as TGTGCCAGCAGTAAAGACAGCCAAGCCTACAATGAGCAGTTCTTC.

V usage is TRBV7-9 and J usage is TRBJ2-3, with 9 bases lining up with TRBD1. After removal of 3 bases from V and 5 bases from J, the junction contained 6 bases not matched to a gene. In germline, CDR1 is SEHNR, CDR2 FQNEAQ (reference sequence). CDR3 length: 15 residues. CDR3 sequence (DNA): TGTGCCAGCAGCTTCGGACAGGGGAGACGAGATACGCAGTATTTT. Protein product: CASSFGQGRRDTQYF.

The chain uses TRBV14 and TRBJ2-7; D might be TRBD1 (5 bases). V lost 1 base, J lost 3 bases, and 13 bases lay in between. CDR3 length: 15 amino acids. Per germline, CDR1 SGHDN and CDR2 FVKESK. The CDR3: CASSQGHRPVYEQYF. CDR3 bases: TGTGCCAGCAGCCAAGGACACAGGCCAGTCTACGAGCAGTACTTC.

On this clonotype: This may be a read error, as it is one base from a much larger clone. The gene calls are TRBV3-1 and TRBJ2-1; D gene uncertain. The CDR3 contains 15 residues. CDR1 is LGHDT and CDR2 is YNNKEL in the germline V gene (reference sequence). The CDR3 DNA reads TGTGCCAGCAGCCAGGGCAGTTCAACCTACAATGGGCAGTTCTTC. Translating it yields CASSQGSSTYNGQFF.

This clonotype was seen a few times. This chain connects TRBV30 to TRBJ2-7; weak D call: TRBD2 (5 bases). The V gene's germline CDR1 is GTSNPN and CDR2 SVGIG (reference sequence). The CDR3 extends over 13 amino acids. Trimming cost V 5 bases and J 3 bases, with 14 bases left between them. CDR3 sequence: CAWSSGSYYEQYF. DNA of the CDR3: TGTGCCTGGTCCTCGGGATCTTACTACGAGCAGTACTTC.

This clonotype was recorded once. The DNA for the CDR3 is TGTGCCATCAGGGGGGGGACAGGTAACACTGAAGCTTTCTTT. This codes for CAIRGGTGNTEAFF. This chain links TRBV10-3 with TRBJ1-1; 8 positions agree with TRBD1. Per germline, CDR1 ENHRY and CDR2 SYGVKD. The CDR3 has 14 amino acids. Trimming at V came to 6 bases and at J to 2 bases, leaving 5 bases not matched to a gene.

The rearrangement joins TRBV3-1 to TRBJ1-5, with D tentatively TRBD1 (5 bases). This CDR3 has 15 amino acids. From germline, CDR1 is LGHDT and CDR2 YNNKEL (reference sequence). Between the trimmed V and J ends, which lost 1 base and 0 bases, there was a span of 7 bases. In DNA form, the CDR3 reads TGTGCCAGCAGCCAAGGACAGAATAGCAATCAGCCCCAGCATTTT. Translating gives CASSQGQNSNQPQHF.

The chain recombines TRBV11-3 with TRBJ2-7, with D hard to call. The V gene's germline CDR1 is SGHNT and CDR2 YENEEA. Deletions cut 7 bases from V and 6 bases from J, with 16 bases between. The CDR3 sequence is 13 residues long. CDR3 nucleotides: TGTGCCAGCACCGCCCAGGAATCATCCGAGCAGTACTTC. This codes for CASTAQESSEQYF.

The V call is TRBV12-3 or TRBV12-4, the J call TRBJ2-3, with 7 positions matching TRBD2. The junction had 15 bases not matched to a gene; V was cut back by 4 bases and J by 2 bases. The CDR3 length is 18 residues. CDR3 nucleotide sequence: TGTGCCAGCAGTTCACCCACTCTCCCTAGCGGCGTCACAGATACGCAGTATTTT. Its protein is CASSSPTLPSGVTDTQYF.

The rearrangement links TRBV5-1 to TRBJ2-7; D possibly corresponds to TRBD1 (5 bases). Germline loops: CDR1 SGHRS, CDR2 YFSETQ. The V gene lost 4 bases and the J gene lost 3 bases, with 14 bases spanning the gap. This CDR3 region has 14 residues. CDR3 sequence (DNA): TGCGCCAGCAGCACCGACAGCCGATACTACGAGCAGTACTTC. Translation: CASSTDSRYYEQYF.

In DNA form, the CDR3 reads TGTGCCAGCAGTTTACGACCTGGACAGAGATTCTCTGGGGCCAACGTCCTGACTTTC. Residues: CASSLRPGQRFSGANVLTF. The chain carries TRBV12-3 or TRBV12-4 and TRBJ2-6; a possible D gene is TRBD1 (6 bases). With 2 bases removed from V and 0 bases from J, the gap between germline ends came to 17 bases. This CDR3 spans 19 amino acids.

CDR3: CASPGRGPHNEQFF. The CDR3 region has the DNA TGTGCCAGCCCAGGCCGGGGCCCTCACAATGAGCAGTTCTTC. The chain couples TRBV6-1 to TRBJ2-1; D tentatively reads TRBD1 or TRBD2 (5 bases each). V dropped 8 bases and J dropped 5 bases, with 16 bases sitting between them. The CDR3 covers 14 residues. From germline, CDR1 is MNHNS and CDR2 SASEGT.

V and J are TRBV5-1 and TRBJ1-1; no firm D call. The V end was cut by 3 bases, the J end by 11 bases, with 20 bases between. Per the germline V gene, CDR1 is SGHRS and CDR2 is YFSETQ. The CDR3 is made up of 14 amino acids. The CDR3 DNA reads as TGCGCCAGCAGCTCCACTGGGAAGTGGTTTCCCGCTTTCTTT. This sequence encodes CASSSTGKWFPAFF.

The V call is TRBV7-9, the J call TRBJ1-6; no firm D call. The CDR3 sequence is 14 residues long. V lost 2 bases and J 6 bases, leaving 8 bases between the germline ends. Germline loops: CDR1 SEHNR, CDR2 FQNEAQ (reference sequence). CDR3 sequence reads: CASSLPTPNSPLHF. The DNA for the CDR3 is TGTGCCAGCAGCTTACCCACTCCTAATTCACCCCTCCACTTT.

The rearrangement joins TRBV5-1 to TRBJ2-7; D is uncertain. Germline CDR1 and CDR2: SGHRS and YFSETQ. V lost 0 bases and J 6 bases, leaving 13 bases between the germline ends. The CDR3 is made up of 14 amino acids. The CDR3 is CASSLDTYRGEQYF. CDR3 nucleotides: TGCGCCAGCAGCTTGGATACCTATAGAGGCGAGCAGTACTTC.

The chain has TRBV6-1 and TRBJ2-5, with D maybe TRBD1 (5 bases). The CDR3 contains 13 residues. The V gene lost 8 bases and the J gene lost 3 bases, with 13 bases spanning the gap. Germline CDR1 is MNHNS and CDR2 is SASEGT. The CDR3 is CASPPPGKETQYF. For the CDR3, the DNA is TGTGCCAGCCCTCCACCAGGGAAAGAGACCCAGTACTTC.

This clonotype has more than one count but fewer than ten. V and J are TRBV5-1 and TRBJ2-3, with D tentatively TRBD2 (6 bases). CDR1 and CDR2 from the germline V gene are SGHRS and YFSETQ. This CDR3 has 16 residues. V was clipped by 0 bases and J by 6 bases, with 17 bases between them. The CDR3 bases are TGCGCCAGCAGCTTGGCCGGCGGGGAGAGGTCGGATACGCAGTATTTT. Its translation: CASSLAGGERSDTQYF. The full variable domain, rest sourced from reference TRBV5-1 and TRBJ2-3, is KAGVTQTPRYLIKTRGQQVTLSCSPISGHRSVSWYQQTPGQGLQFLFEYFSETQRNKGNFPGRFSGRQFSNSRSEMNVSTLELGDSALYLCASSLAGGERSDTQYFGPGTRLTVL.

This clonotype was detected a few times. V gene TRBV4-1 combines with J gene TRBJ2-3; D not certain. The V and J ends lost 2 bases and 7 bases respectively, with 13 bases between them. The germline CDR1 and CDR2 sequences are MGHRA and YSYEKL. This CDR3 is built from 14 residues. Here the CDR3 DNA reads TGCGCCAGCAGCCAATTAAGGTTAGGTAATACGCAGTATTTT. This translates into CASSQLRLGNTQYF.

The genes are TRBV27 and TRBJ2-1; D possibly matches TRBD1 or TRBD2 (5 bases each). Germline V gene sequence: CDR1 MNHEY, CDR2 SMNVEV (reference sequence). CDR3 length equals 13 residues. V lost 5 bases, J lost 9 bases, and 14 bases lay in between. This chain's CDR3 is CASSIGTWGEQFF. CDR3 nucleotide sequence: TGTGCCAGCAGTATCGGGACCTGGGGTGAGCAGTTCTTC.

V and J are TRBV12-3 or TRBV12-4 and TRBJ2-1, with unresolved D. The V and J ends lost 6 bases and 9 bases respectively, with 9 bases between them. This CDR3 is built from 11 residues. CDR3 bases: TGTGCCAGCAGCCGTTTGGGTGAGCAGTTCTTC. As protein: CASSRLGEQFF.

This chain joins TRBV3-1 and TRBJ2-5; the match to TRBD2 covers 12 bases. Germline V gene data show CDR1 as LGHDT and CDR2 as YNNKEL (reference sequence). V lost 0 bases, J lost 11 bases, and 7 bases stayed unmatched. The CDR3 is made up of 15 amino acids. The chain's CDR3 is CASSQDELAGGEQYF. The DNA of the CDR3 is TGTGCCAGCAGCCAAGATGAACTAGCGGGGGGTGAGCAGTACTTC.

This clonotype was counted only a few times. The V gene is TRBV5-1, the J gene TRBJ2-5, with a tentative D call TRBD2 (6 bases). CDR3 length: 16 amino acids. CDR1 and CDR2 from the germline V gene are SGHRS and YFSETQ. Trimming took 0 bases from V and 3 from J, leaving 15 bases between them. In DNA form, the CDR3 reads TGCGCCAGCAGCTTGGGCACCGGGACTTCAGAAGAGACCCAGTACTTC. The encoded protein is CASSLGTGTSEETQYF.

The V gene is TRBV6-5, the J gene TRBJ1-2; a possible D gene is TRBD1 (6 bases). From germline, CDR1 is MNHEY and CDR2 SVGAGI. This CDR3 region has 15 residues. V was shortened by 0 bases and J by 8 bases, with 16 bases between the two germline ends. CDR3 sequence (DNA): TGTGCCAGCAGTTACTCGGTCCGGGGGGCTGGGGGCTACACCTTC. Its protein product is CASSYSVRGAGGYTF.

The rearrangement uses TRBV6-4 and TRBJ2-2; 10 bases fit TRBD2. V was clipped by 0 bases and J by 7 bases; unmatched bases: 11. This CDR3 spans 18 amino acids. Germline CDR1 and CDR2: MRHNA and SNTAGT. The CDR3 bases are TGTGCCAGCAGTGACTCGTGGTCTAGCGGGAGTAGGATCGGGGAGCTGTTTTTT. This sequence encodes CASSDSWSSGSRIGELFF.

V usage is TRBV7-2 and J usage is TRBJ2-2; D might be TRBD2 (7 bases). The CDR3 extends over 15 amino acids. The germline V gene has CDR1 SGHTA and CDR2 FQGNSA. Between the trimmed V and J ends, which lost 6 bases and 6 bases, there was a span of 17 bases. This CDR3 reads CASSQAGEGAGELFF. The CDR3 nucleotides are TGTGCCAGCAGTCAGGCAGGGGAGGGGGCCGGGGAGCTGTTTTTT.

V is TRBV7-2 and J is TRBJ1-4; D is perhaps TRBD1 (5 bases). CDR1 is SGHTA and CDR2 is FQGNSA in the germline V gene. This CDR3 has 16 residues. The V end lost 1 base, the J end lost 3 bases, and 12 bases lay between the germline ends. In nucleotides, the CDR3 is TGTGCCAGCAGCTTAGAGGTGGGGCGTGCTAATGAAAAACTGTTTTTT. This translates into CASSLEVGRANEKLFF.

V usage is TRBV3-1 and J usage is TRBJ1-2; no clear D. Per the germline V gene, CDR1 is LGHDT and CDR2 is YNNKEL (reference sequence). The CDR3 totals 14 residues. Trimming took off 1 base at V and 8 bases at J, with 14 bases between the two ends. As DNA, the CDR3 is TGTGCCAGCAGCCAAGTTCACACGGTGGACGGCTACACCTTC. Amino acids: CASSQVHTVDGYTF.

This clonotype was observed a handful of times. V usage is TRBV10-3 and J usage is TRBJ1-2; D is unresolved. Deletions cut 7 bases from V and 2 bases from J, with 8 bases between. The CDR3 spans 12 residues. In germline, CDR1 is ENHRY, CDR2 SYGVKD. Here the CDR3 reads CAIMAANYGYTF. The CDR3 DNA follows: TGTGCCATCATGGCAGCCAACTATGGCTACACCTTC.

In its sample, this clonotype was seen a few times. The V and J genes are TRBV11-2 and TRBJ2-7; D unresolved. The V end was cut by 2 bases, the J end by 0 bases, with 8 bases between. The CDR3 has 14 amino acids. Germline values: CDR1 SGHAT, CDR2 FQNNGV. CDR3: CASSLRLDSYEQYF. The CDR3 bases are TGTGCCAGCAGCTTAAGACTCGACTCCTACGAGCAGTACTTC.